The next 25 T cell receptor beta chains were all read from a single sample in a study of CD8 T cells in Susac syndrome. With random hexamers, reverse transcription was performed on roughly 0.45 to 1 ug of RNA. TCRdb re-derived calls from the immunoSEQ multiplex PCR reads in MiXCR, one entry per CDR3 protein. The table records about 180,000 distinct CDR3 sequences, 85% to 95% of them present only once. Sequenced material: CD4+ T cells from PBMCs. These receptor sequences come from a human donor with Susac syndrome.

This chain links TRBV15 with TRBJ2-5; D is perhaps TRBD2 (5 bases). CDR3 size: 12 residues. The germline V gene has CDR1 LNHNV and CDR2 YYDKDF (reference sequence). Between the trimmed V and J ends, which lost 5 bases and 5 bases, there was a span of 9 bases. CDR3 loop: CATSYGVETQYF. CDR3 DNA sequence: TGTGCCACCAGCTACGGGGTCGAGACCCAGTACTTC.

The CDR3 sequence is CASGYSTSGNYNEQFF. CDR3 nucleotides: TGTGCTAGTGGTTACTCGACTAGCGGGAACTACAATGAGCAGTTCTTC. The chain has TRBV12-5 and TRBJ2-1; 11 bases are a match to TRBD2. The CDR3 loop spans 16 amino acids. Trimming removed 4 bases from V and 3 bases from J; junction bases left unmatched: 5. CDR1 and CDR2 (germline): LGHNT, FRNRAP.

CDR3 in amino acids: CASSEFGVSSYNEQFF. In DNA form, the CDR3 reads TGTGCCAGCAGTGAATTTGGCGTGAGCTCCTACAATGAGCAGTTCTTC. The V and J genes are TRBV25-1 and TRBJ2-1; D gene ambiguous. This CDR3 is built from 16 residues. In germline, CDR1 is MGHDK, CDR2 SYGVNS. Trimming left V 1 base short and J 0 bases short, with 10 bases between.

The chain combines TRBV6-2 or TRBV6-3 with TRBJ1-5; perhaps TRBD1 as D (5 bases). Trimming removed 7 bases at V and 6 bases at J, with 13 bases between. The CDR3 has 13 residues. The V gene's germline CDR1 is MNHEY and CDR2 SVGEGT. The CDR3 DNA reads TGTGCCAGCAACCTCCGGGGGATTCAGCCCCAGCATTTT. This translates into CASNLRGIQPQHF.

The CDR3 DNA is TGCAGTGCCGCTTCGGGGCGCGTCCCTAACTATGGCTACACCTTC. As protein: CSAASGRVPNYGYTF. The chain joins TRBV20-1 to TRBJ1-2; maybe TRBD1 (5 bases). The CDR3 contains 15 residues. Trimming stripped 6 bases from V and 0 bases from J, with 17 bases between. Per the germline V gene, CDR1 is DFQATT and CDR2 is SNEGSKA (reference sequence).

The V call is TRBV18, the J call TRBJ1-1, with TRBD1 matching over 11 bases. The CDR3 has 16 amino acids. The germline gives CDR1 KGHSH, CDR2 LQKENI. With 4 bases clipped from V and 4 bases from J, the junction kept 8 bases outside the gene matches. The CDR3 sequence: CASSRGQGAPGTEAFF. The CDR3 nucleotides are TGTGCCAGCTCACGTGGACAGGGGGCGCCGGGCACTGAAGCTTTCTTT. Looking up the rest from reference TRBV18 and TRBJ1-1 gives the full variable domain: NAGVMQNPRHLVRRRGQEARLRCSPMKGHSHVYWYRQLPEEGLKFMVYLQKENIIDESGMPKERFSAEFPKEGPSILRIQQVVRGDSAAYFCASSRGQGAPGTEAFFGQGTRLTVV.

The V and J genes are TRBV3-1 and TRBJ1-1, with 12 bases matching TRBD1. Looked up from germline, CDR1 is LGHDT and CDR2 is YNNKEL (reference sequence). The V and J ends lost 4 bases and 8 bases, in that order; junction bases with no gene match: 17. The CDR3 is made up of 18 amino acids. CDR3 nucleotide sequence: TGTGCCAGCAGCCGCGGATTTACCGGGACAGGGGGCTTATACGAAGCTTTCTTT. Its translation is CASSRGFTGTGGLYEAFF.

The gene calls are TRBV6-2 or TRBV6-3 and TRBJ2-7, with D maybe TRBD1 (6 bases). Germline loops: CDR1 MNHEY, CDR2 SVGEGT. The CDR3 is made up of 15 amino acids. Trimming took 5 bases from V and 6 from J, leaving 20 bases between them. CDR3 amino acids: CASSRNRASVGEQYF. CDR3 in DNA: TGTGCCAGCAGTCGGAACAGGGCAAGCGTCGGCGAGCAGTACTTC.

The chain has TRBV11-2 and TRBJ1-1; D may be TRBD1 (5 bases). Germline V lookup: CDR1 SGHAT, CDR2 FQNNGV. V dropped 5 bases and J dropped 4 bases, with 20 bases sitting between them. The CDR3 runs to 16 residues. The CDR3 loop reads CASSPNQGGWATEAFF. In nucleotides, the CDR3 is TGTGCCAGCAGCCCCAATCAGGGCGGTTGGGCCACTGAAGCTTTCTTT.

The chain uses TRBV7-9 and TRBJ1-1; D ambiguous. Trimming cost V 6 bases and J 5 bases, with 10 bases left between them. This CDR3 is built from 12 residues. From germline, CDR1 is SEHNR and CDR2 FQNEAQ (reference sequence). The CDR3 here is CASRGGWTEAFF. The DNA for the CDR3 is TGTGCCAGCAGGGGCGGGTGGACTGAAGCTTTCTTT.

This chain connects TRBV12-3 or TRBV12-4 to TRBJ1-2; 8 bases line up with TRBD1. The J segment lost 2 bases and the V segment lost 7 bases, leaving 9 bases of the junction unmatched. The CDR3 length is 15 residues. The CDR3 region has the DNA TGTGCCAGCAACCCGACGGGACAGGTGAACTATGGCTACACCTTC. It encodes CASNPTGQVNYGYTF.

The V and J genes are TRBV28 and TRBJ2-1, with TRBD2 matching over 10 bases. The CDR3 contains 16 residues. Germline CDR1 reads MDHEN; CDR2 reads SYDVKM. V lost 5 bases and J lost 4; bases outside the gene matches: 8. For the CDR3, the DNA is TGTGCCAGCAGTCTTCAGGGACTAGCGAAGTACAATGAGCAGTTCTTC. Amino acid sequence: CASSLQGLAKYNEQFF.

The V gene is TRBV6-5, the J gene TRBJ1-1; D is ambiguous. The ends were cut back, 7 bases at V and 1 base at J, with 10 bases in the middle. Germline V gives CDR1 MNHEY, CDR2 SVGAGI. The CDR3 length is 13 residues. This CDR3 is CASTWAGNTEAFF. The DNA of the CDR3 is TGTGCCAGCACCTGGGCGGGGAACACTGAAGCTTTCTTT.

The chain combines TRBV7-9 with TRBJ2-3; D is unresolved. Trimming stripped 0 bases from V and 1 base from J, with 5 bases between. The CDR3 length is 14 residues. The V gene's germline CDR1 is SEHNR and CDR2 FQNEAQ (reference sequence). The CDR3 nucleotides read TGTGCCAGCAGCTTAGCCCAGGGCACAGATACGCAGTATTTT. Its protein product is CASSLAQGTDTQYF.

This sequence joins TRBV24-1 and TRBJ2-1; the match to TRBD2 covers 11 bases. This CDR3 has 18 amino acids. With V trimmed by 5 bases and J by 1 base, 9 bases remained unmatched. The germline V gene encodes CDR1 KGHDR and CDR2 SFDVKD. The CDR3 loop reads CATSGAGTSGSSYNEQFF. The DNA of the CDR3 is TGTGCCACCAGTGGTGCCGGGACTAGCGGAAGTTCCTACAATGAGCAGTTCTTC.

The J gene is TRBJ2-7, the V gene TRBV20-1, with D possibly matching TRBD2 (7 bases). V lost 3 bases, J lost 1 base, and 16 bases lay in between. This CDR3 is built from 15 residues. The germline V gene encodes CDR1 DFQATT and CDR2 SNEGSKA (reference sequence). The CDR3 nucleotides read TGCAGTGCTAGGGGGGGGCTAAAGGAGTCCTACGAGCAGTACTTC. Encoded protein: CSARGGLKESYEQYF.

The CDR3 DNA is TGCAGTGCTAGAGAGGGGTACAATGAGCAGTTCTTC. This sequence encodes CSAREGYNEQFF. The chain couples TRBV20-1 to TRBJ2-1; D gene unclear. Germline values: CDR1 DFQATT, CDR2 SNEGSKA (reference sequence). V lost 0 bases and J 4 bases, leaving 4 bases between the germline ends. The CDR3 extends over 12 amino acids.

CDR3 in DNA: TGTGCCAGCAGTTTACTAGCGGGACGTGCGACCCAGTACTTC. Translated, it gives CASSLLAGRATQYF. This chain links TRBV28 with TRBJ2-5; 9 positions match TRBD2. Germline V gives CDR1 MDHEN, CDR2 SYDVKM. Trimming at V came to 2 bases and at J to 7 bases, leaving 5 bases not matched to a gene. The CDR3 runs 14 residues. Variable domain in full (rest from reference TRBV28 and TRBJ2-5): DVKVTQSSRYLVKRTGEKVFLECVQDMDHENMFWYRQDPGLGLRLIYFSYDVKMKEKGDIPEGYSVSREKKERFSLILESASTNQTSMYLCASSLLAGRATQYFGPGTRLLVL.

The rearrangement joins TRBV18 to TRBJ2-1, with TRBD2 matching over 11 bases. With V trimmed by 3 bases and J by 9 bases, 16 bases remained unmatched. From germline, CDR1 is KGHSH and CDR2 LQKENI. The CDR3 is 18 residues long. CDR3 coding DNA: TGTGCCAGCTCACCGGGGATACTAGCGGGGGCCTTATTGGGTGAGCAGTTCTTC. Amino acids: CASSPGILAGALLGEQFF.

In DNA form, the CDR3 reads TGTGCCAGCAGCTTCGATACCTATGGCTACACCTTC. Translation gives CASSFDTYGYTF. The chain couples TRBV7-8 to TRBJ1-2; unclear D gene. The CDR3 has 12 residues. Germline loops: CDR1 SGHVS, CDR2 FQNEAQ. V lost 3 bases and J lost 4, with 6 bases in between.

This chain links TRBV18 with TRBJ2-3, with 12 bases aligning to TRBD1. The junction had 5 bases not matched to a gene; V was cut back by 6 bases and J by 4 bases. The CDR3 has 15 amino acids. The germline gives CDR1 KGHSH, CDR2 LQKENI. DNA of the CDR3: TGTGCCAGCTCCTCCGGGACAGGGGGCCCAGATACGCAGTATTTT. Amino acid sequence: CASSSGTGGPDTQYF.

The chain employs TRBV12-3 or TRBV12-4 and TRBJ2-7; 7 positions match TRBD1. J was trimmed by 7 bases and V by 4 bases; bases with no gene match: 13. CDR3 size: 15 residues. The CDR3 DNA reads TGTGCCAGCAGTTCGTCCCCGACAGGGTCTGTAGAGCAGTACTTC. Its protein product is CASSSSPTGSVEQYF.

V usage is TRBV2 and J usage is TRBJ1-5; possible D gene TRBD1, 6 bases. CDR3 length: 14 residues. CDR1 SNHLY and CDR2 FYNNEI come from the germline V gene. V was clipped by 6 bases and J by 7 bases, with 16 bases between them. The CDR3 DNA sequence: TGTGCCAGCAGCGCAGGGGAGGCGGAACAGCCCCAGCATTTT. It yields the protein CASSAGEAEQPQHF.

The chain joins TRBV20-1 to TRBJ2-6; D is possibly TRBD1 (5 bases). CDR3 length: 15 amino acids. CDR1 DFQATT and CDR2 SNEGSKA come from the germline V gene (reference sequence). CDR3 nucleotide sequence: TGCAGCGCAGGCAGGGTGGGGTCTGGGGCCAACGTCCTGACTTTC. Its translation is CSAGRVGSGANVLTF.

The chain couples TRBV20-1 to TRBJ2-5, with D possibly being TRBD2 (6 bases). CDR1 DFQATT and CDR2 SNEGSKA come from the germline V gene (reference sequence). Trimming took off 5 bases at V and 3 bases at J, with 16 bases between the two ends. The CDR3 totals 14 residues. The CDR3 sequence is CSASHRRGEETQYF. CDR3 coding DNA: TGCAGTGCTTCACACCGGAGGGGAGAAGAGACCCAGTACTTC.